This passage covers 17 T cell receptor beta chains from one sample sequenced in a study of cytomegalovirus exposure and HLA in healthy donors. The PCR ran on 60 Vbeta and 13 Jbeta primers. Method: immunoSEQ multiplex PCR; TCRdb's copy keeps in-frame clones and lacks some. Seen here are approximately 150,000 clones, 68% observed once, and the top ten hold roughly a tenth. Sequencing was done on a sample of PBMCs. The receptors originated from a man aged 30-40 years in good health and CMV-seropositive.

The V and J genes are TRBV6-5 and TRBJ2-7, with D perhaps TRBD1 (6 bases). Germline V gene data show CDR1 as MNHEY and CDR2 as SVGAGI. V lost 11 bases, J lost 0 bases, and 17 bases lay in between. This CDR3 contains 14 residues. The CDR3 region is CAVSRDTLSYEQYF. The CDR3 DNA is TGTGCCGTGTCGAGGGACACCCTCTCCTACGAGCAGTACTTC.

Turning to this clone: Other DNA sequences within the sample encode an identical CDR3. This chain joins TRBV7-8 and TRBJ2-7; 8 bases are a match to TRBD2. CDR1 is SGHVS, CDR2 FQNEAQ, per germline. The CDR3 length is 15 residues. V was pared by 1 base and J by 5 bases, with 7 bases of the junction left unmatched. Here the CDR3 reads CASSLDSAGVNEQYF. CDR3 in DNA: TGTGCCAGCAGCTTAGACTCAGCGGGGGTTAACGAGCAGTACTTC.

The chain is built from TRBV27 and TRBJ1-2; possible D gene TRBD1, 6 bases. The CDR3 extends over 13 amino acids. CDR1 is MNHEY and CDR2 is SMNVEV in the germline V gene (reference sequence). Between the trimmed V and J ends, which lost 3 bases and 3 bases, there was a span of 8 bases. The CDR3 is CASSFQGYYGYTF. In DNA form, the CDR3 reads TGTGCCAGCAGTTTTCAGGGGTACTATGGCTACACCTTC.

The chain has TRBV11-2 and TRBJ1-2, with TRBD1 matching 7 bases. CDR1 SGHAT and CDR2 FQNNGV come from the germline V gene. V lost 4 bases, J lost 0 bases, and 5 bases stayed unmatched. There are 15 residues in the CDR3. CDR3 sequence (DNA): TGTGCCAGCAGCTCCGGGACAGAAGCTAACTATGGCTACACCTTC. It codes for CASSSGTEANYGYTF.

The chain uses TRBV4-2 and TRBJ2-3; 9 positions match TRBD2. Germline V gives CDR1 LGHNA, CDR2 YNFKEQ. V shed 0 bases and J 4 bases; nucleotides not matched to a gene: 2. CDR3 size: 15 residues. CDR3 region: CASSQELAGSDTQYF. As DNA, the CDR3 is TGTGCCAGCAGCCAAGAACTAGCGGGTTCAGATACGCAGTATTTT.

This clone was seen just once. The chain couples TRBV27 to TRBJ1-2; D is undetermined. The CDR3 consists of 15 residues. CDR1 is MNHEY, CDR2 SMNVEV, per germline (reference sequence). Trimming pared 5 bases from V and 2 bases from J, leaving 15 bases between. In DNA form, the CDR3 reads TGTGCCAGCAGTCGATTACGGGGTGCCAACTATGGCTACACCTTC. As protein: CASSRLRGANYGYTF.

The chain has TRBV27 and TRBJ1-1; D perhaps matches TRBD1 (5 bases). V was cut by 3 bases and J by 6 bases, with 14 bases left in between. CDR3 length equals 14 residues. Germline values: CDR1 MNHEY, CDR2 SMNVEV (reference sequence). CDR3 amino acids: CASSFGGGYAEAFF. Here the CDR3 DNA reads TGTGCCAGCAGTTTCGGGGGAGGGTATGCTGAAGCTTTCTTT.

This chain connects TRBV9 to TRBJ2-3, with D unresolved. Germline V lookup: CDR1 SGDLS, CDR2 YYNGEE. The CDR3 sequence is 15 residues long. Trimming cost V 0 bases and J 0 bases, with 8 bases left between them. The chain's CDR3 is CASSVGDGSTDTQYF. CDR3 sequence (DNA): TGTGCCAGCAGCGTAGGAGACGGGAGCACAGATACGCAGTATTTT.

V usage is TRBV30 and J usage is TRBJ2-3; 13 bases line up with TRBD2. J lost 3 bases, V lost 3 bases, and 12 bases had no gene match. CDR1 is GTSNPN, CDR2 SVGIG, per germline (reference sequence). The CDR3 runs 18 residues. Written as DNA, the CDR3 is TGTGCCTGGAGACGTACCCGGACTAGCGGGAGTACGACAGATACGCAGTATTTT. It translates to CAWRRTRTSGSTTDTQYF.

The rearrangement links TRBV2 to TRBJ2-2; D call uncertain. Germline CDR1 and CDR2: SNHLY and FYNNEI. V was trimmed by 6 bases and J by 10 bases, leaving 15 bases between them. The CDR3 covers 13 residues. The CDR3 protein is CASSPSGGQELFF. The CDR3 DNA sequence: TGTGCCAGCAGCCCGAGTGGCGGTCAGGAGCTGTTTTTT.

This clone was counted a few times. V usage is TRBV7-9 and J usage is TRBJ1-3, with 11 bases identical to TRBD1. V lost 5 bases to trimming and J lost 3 bases; unmatched junction nucleotides: 3. Per the germline V gene, CDR1 is SEHNR and CDR2 is FQNEAQ (reference sequence). There are 15 residues in the CDR3. CDR3 sequence reads: CASSRTGGDGNTIYF. The CDR3 region has the DNA TGTGCCAGCAGCCGGACAGGGGGCGATGGAAACACCATATATTTT.

This rearrangement joins TRBV5-6 to TRBJ2-6, with TRBD1 as a possible D gene (6 bases). The germline V gene encodes CDR1 SGHDT and CDR2 YYEEEE. Trimming cost V 4 bases and J 0 bases, with 11 bases left between them. The CDR3 is made up of 16 amino acids. CDR3 DNA: TGTGCCAGCAGCGATGGGACAAACTCTGGGGCCAACGTCCTGACTTTC. Protein product: CASSDGTNSGANVLTF.

The sample holds a few counts of this clone. The chain is built from TRBV27 and TRBJ1-1; D ambiguous. V lost 3 bases, J lost 4 bases, and 9 bases lay in between. The CDR3 is 13 amino acids. CDR1 MNHEY and CDR2 SMNVEV come from the germline V gene (reference sequence). The CDR3 loop is CASSFQEGTEAFF. CDR3 DNA: TGTGCCAGCAGTTTTCAGGAGGGCACTGAAGCTTTCTTT.

This chain joins TRBV27 and TRBJ2-4; TRBD2 agrees at 12 bases. The germline gives CDR1 MNHEY, CDR2 SMNVEV (reference sequence). The J segment lost 0 bases and the V segment lost 2 bases, leaving 8 bases of the junction unmatched. The CDR3 is 19 amino acids. The CDR3 DNA sequence: TGTGCCAGCAGTTTACGCCTAGCGGGAGGGCTTCTAGCCAAAAACATTCAGTACTTC. Translation gives CASSLRLAGGLLAKNIQYF.

This clone was seen only once. This chain uses TRBV25-1 with TRBJ1-6, with a tentative D call TRBD1 (6 bases). The length of the CDR3 is 13 residues. V was pared by 5 bases and J by 10 bases, with 12 bases between. Per the germline V gene, CDR1 is MGHDK and CDR2 is SYGVNS. CDR3 protein: CASSTGSLSPLHF. CDR3 sequence (DNA): TGTGCCAGCAGTACAGGGTCTTTATCACCCCTCCACTTT.

This clone has just a few counts. The chain combines TRBV5-6 with TRBJ2-2, with D tentatively TRBD2 (5 bases). The V and J ends lost 5 bases and 1 base respectively, with 9 bases between them. The CDR3 is 14 residues long. Germline CDR1 SGHDT, CDR2 YYEEEE. The CDR3 region has the DNA TGTGCCAGCAGACTAGGTGGGAACACCGGGGAGCTGTTTTTT. Its translation: CASRLGGNTGELFF.

The chain carries TRBV9 and TRBJ2-3, with a tentative D call TRBD2 (5 bases). This CDR3 has 18 amino acids. Trimming took off 0 bases at V and 1 base at J, with 18 bases between the two ends. Germline V gene data show CDR1 as SGDLS and CDR2 as YYNGEE. DNA of the CDR3: TGTGCCAGCAGCGTAGAAGGACTCCCCAAGCGAGGCACAGATACGCAGTATTTT. Its translation is CASSVEGLPKRGTDTQYF. The variable domain in full, with the rest retrieved from reference TRBV9 and TRBJ2-3, is DSGVTQTPKHLITATGQRVTLRCSPRSGDLSVYWYQQSLDQGLQFLIQYYNGEERAKGNILERFSAQQFPDLHSELNLSSLELGDSALYFCASSVEGLPKRGTDTQYFGPGTRLTVL.